One sample yielded the 2 T cell receptor beta chains listed below, sequenced in a study of identical twins. One entry per CDR3 protein, called by TCRdb with MiXCR from the 5' RACE reads. This table has under 400,000 distinct CDR3 sequences, 9% appearing once. The sequencing sample was made of naive T cells sorted from blood. The receptor set was obtained from a woman in her 50s in good health.

This clonotype was found many times. The rearrangement uses TRBV6-5 and TRBJ1-5; no clear D. V was shortened by 6 bases and J by 6 bases, with 9 bases between the two germline ends. Looked up from germline, CDR1 is MNHEY and CDR2 is SVGAGI. The CDR3 length is 12 residues. The DNA for the CDR3 is TGTGCCAGCAGGGGAGTGGGTCAGCCCCAGCATTTT. This translates into CASRGVGQPQHF.

This clonotype appeared many times. The chain combines TRBV5-1 with TRBJ1-5; 7 positions match TRBD1. V lost 4 bases, J lost 4 bases, and 8 bases stayed unmatched. This CDR3 has 15 amino acids. CDR1 SGHRS and CDR2 YFSETQ come from the germline V gene. The CDR3 here is CASSVTGTENQPQHF. CDR3 coding DNA: TGCGCCAGCAGCGTGACCGGGACAGAAAATCAGCCCCAGCATTTT.